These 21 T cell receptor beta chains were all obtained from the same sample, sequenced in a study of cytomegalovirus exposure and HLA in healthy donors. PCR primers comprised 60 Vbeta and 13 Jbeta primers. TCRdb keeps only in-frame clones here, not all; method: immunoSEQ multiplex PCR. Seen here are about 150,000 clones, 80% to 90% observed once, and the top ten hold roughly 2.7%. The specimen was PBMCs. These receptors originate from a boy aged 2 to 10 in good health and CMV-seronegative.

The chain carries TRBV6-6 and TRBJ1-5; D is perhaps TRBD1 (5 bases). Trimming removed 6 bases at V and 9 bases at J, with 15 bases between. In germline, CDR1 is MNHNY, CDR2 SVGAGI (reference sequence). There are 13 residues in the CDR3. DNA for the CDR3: TGTGCCAGCAGCTTGGGGACTGAGAGGCCCCAGCATTTT. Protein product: CASSLGTERPQHF.

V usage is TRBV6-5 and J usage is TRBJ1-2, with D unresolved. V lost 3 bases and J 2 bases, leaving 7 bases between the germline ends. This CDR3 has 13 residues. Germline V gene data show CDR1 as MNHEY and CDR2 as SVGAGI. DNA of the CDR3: TGTGCCAGCAGTTATGAGAAAAACTATGGCTACACCTTC. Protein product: CASSYEKNYGYTF.

DNA of the CDR3: TGTGCCAGCAGCTTGGTCCCCCCCGGGGATGGTGAGCAGTTCTTC. This translates into CASSLVPPGDGEQFF. The chain has TRBV5-6 and TRBJ2-1, with D maybe TRBD2 (5 bases). Trimming stripped 0 bases from V and 9 bases from J, with 16 bases between. The CDR3 contains 15 residues. Per germline, CDR1 SGHDT and CDR2 YYEEEE.

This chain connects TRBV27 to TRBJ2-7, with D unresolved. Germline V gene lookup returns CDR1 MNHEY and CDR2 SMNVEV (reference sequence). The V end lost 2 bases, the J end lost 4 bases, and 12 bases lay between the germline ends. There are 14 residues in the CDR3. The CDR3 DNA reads TGTGCCAGCAGTTTAGCAAATAGGCGGTACGAGCAGTACTTC. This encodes CASSLANRRYEQYF.

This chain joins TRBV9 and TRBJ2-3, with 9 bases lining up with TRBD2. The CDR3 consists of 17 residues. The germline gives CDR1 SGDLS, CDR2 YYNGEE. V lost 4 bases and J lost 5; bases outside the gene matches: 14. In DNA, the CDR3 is TGTGCCAGCAGCTCCGCTAGGGGCGGGAGGGCCGGAGATACGCAGTATTTT. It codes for CASSSARGGRAGDTQYF.

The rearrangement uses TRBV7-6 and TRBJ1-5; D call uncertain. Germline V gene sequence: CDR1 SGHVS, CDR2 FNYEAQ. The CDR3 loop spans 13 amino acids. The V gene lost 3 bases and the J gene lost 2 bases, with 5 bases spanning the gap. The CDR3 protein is CASSLGRNQPQHF. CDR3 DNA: TGTGCCAGCAGCTTGGGCCGCAATCAGCCCCAGCATTTT.

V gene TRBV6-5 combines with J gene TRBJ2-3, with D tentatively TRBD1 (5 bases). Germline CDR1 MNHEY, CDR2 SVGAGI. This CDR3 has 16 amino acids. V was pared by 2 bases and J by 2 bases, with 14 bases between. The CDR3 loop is CASSYVRTRTTDTQYF. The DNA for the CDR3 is TGTGCCAGCAGTTACGTCCGGACAAGGACCACAGATACGCAGTATTTT.

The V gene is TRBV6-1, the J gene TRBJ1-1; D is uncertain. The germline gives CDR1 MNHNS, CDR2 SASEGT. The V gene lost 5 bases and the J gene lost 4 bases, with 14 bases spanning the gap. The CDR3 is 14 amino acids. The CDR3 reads CASSYRGWSTEAFF. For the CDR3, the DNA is TGTGCCAGCAGTTATCGGGGATGGAGCACTGAAGCTTTCTTT.

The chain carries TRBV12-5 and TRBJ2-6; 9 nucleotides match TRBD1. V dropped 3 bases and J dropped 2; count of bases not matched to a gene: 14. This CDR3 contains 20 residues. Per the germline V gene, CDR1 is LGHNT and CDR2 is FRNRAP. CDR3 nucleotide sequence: TGTGCTAGTGGTTTATATACTTCAGTACAGGGGGCACCTGGGGCCAACGTCCTGACTTTC. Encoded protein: CASGLYTSVQGAPGANVLTF.

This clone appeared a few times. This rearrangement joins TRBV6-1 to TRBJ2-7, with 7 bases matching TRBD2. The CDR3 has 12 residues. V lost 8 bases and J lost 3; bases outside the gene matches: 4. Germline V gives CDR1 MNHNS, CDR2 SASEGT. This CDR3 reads CASSSGNYEQYF. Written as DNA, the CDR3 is TGTGCCAGCTCTAGCGGCAACTACGAGCAGTACTTC.

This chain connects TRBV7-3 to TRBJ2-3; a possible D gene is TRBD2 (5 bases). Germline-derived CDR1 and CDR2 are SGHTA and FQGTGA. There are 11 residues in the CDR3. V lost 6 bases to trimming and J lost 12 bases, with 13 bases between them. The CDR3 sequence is CASSSKLVQYF. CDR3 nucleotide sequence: TGTGCCAGCAGTTCCAAACTAGTACAGTATTTT.

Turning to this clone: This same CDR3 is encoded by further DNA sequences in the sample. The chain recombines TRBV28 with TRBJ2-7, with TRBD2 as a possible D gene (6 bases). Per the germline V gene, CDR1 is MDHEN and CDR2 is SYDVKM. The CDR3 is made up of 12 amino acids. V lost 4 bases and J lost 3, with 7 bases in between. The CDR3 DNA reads TGTGCCAGCAGTTCCGGGGGCTACGAGCAGTACTTC. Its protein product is CASSSGGYEQYF.

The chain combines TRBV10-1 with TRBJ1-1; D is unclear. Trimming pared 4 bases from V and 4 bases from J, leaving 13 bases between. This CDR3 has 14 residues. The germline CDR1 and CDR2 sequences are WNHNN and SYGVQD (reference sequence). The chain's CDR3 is CASSAAVGVTEAFF. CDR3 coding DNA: TGCGCCAGCAGTGCGGCAGTAGGAGTCACTGAAGCTTTCTTT.

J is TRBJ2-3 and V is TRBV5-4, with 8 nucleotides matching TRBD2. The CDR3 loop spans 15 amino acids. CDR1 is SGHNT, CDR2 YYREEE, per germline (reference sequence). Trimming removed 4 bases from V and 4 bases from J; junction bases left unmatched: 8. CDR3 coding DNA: TGTGCCAGCAGCCACCCGGGGGGGGCGGCAGATACGCAGTATTTT. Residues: CASSHPGGAADTQYF.

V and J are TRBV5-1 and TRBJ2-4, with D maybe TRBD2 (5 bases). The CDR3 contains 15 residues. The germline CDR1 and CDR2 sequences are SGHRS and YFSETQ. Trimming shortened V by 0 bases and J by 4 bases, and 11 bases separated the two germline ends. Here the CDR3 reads CASSLAGKGKNIQYF. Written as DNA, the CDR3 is TGCGCCAGCAGCTTGGCCGGGAAAGGGAAAAACATTCAGTACTTC.

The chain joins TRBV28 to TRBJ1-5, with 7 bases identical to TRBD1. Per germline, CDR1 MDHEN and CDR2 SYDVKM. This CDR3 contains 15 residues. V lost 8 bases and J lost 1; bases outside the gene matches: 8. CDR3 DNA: TGTGCCAGCGGCCGACAGGGTGACAGCAATCAGCCCCAGCATTTT. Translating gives CASGRQGDSNQPQHF.

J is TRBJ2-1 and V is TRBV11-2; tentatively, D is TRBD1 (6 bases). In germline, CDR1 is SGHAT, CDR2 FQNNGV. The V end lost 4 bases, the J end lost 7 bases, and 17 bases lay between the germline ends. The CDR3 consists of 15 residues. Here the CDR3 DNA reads TGTGCCAGCAGCTCACAGGCCTACCAGGGGAATGAGCAGTTCTTC. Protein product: CASSSQAYQGNEQFF.

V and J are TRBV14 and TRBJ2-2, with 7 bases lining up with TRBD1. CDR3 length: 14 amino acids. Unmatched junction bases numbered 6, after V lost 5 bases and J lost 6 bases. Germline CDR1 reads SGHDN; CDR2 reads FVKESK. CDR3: CASSEQGIPGELFF. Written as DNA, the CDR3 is TGTGCCAGCAGCGAACAGGGGATCCCCGGGGAGCTGTTTTTT.

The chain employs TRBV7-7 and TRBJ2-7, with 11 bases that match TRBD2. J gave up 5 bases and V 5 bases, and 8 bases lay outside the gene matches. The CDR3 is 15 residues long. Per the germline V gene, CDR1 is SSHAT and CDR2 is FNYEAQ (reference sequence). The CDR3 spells CASSIGTSGINEQYF. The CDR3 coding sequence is TGTGCCAGCAGCATCGGGACTAGCGGTATCAACGAGCAGTACTTC.

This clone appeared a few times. The DNA for the CDR3 is TGTGCCATCAGTTCTGGTACAGGTGAGGGCTACACCTTC. Translation: CAISSGTGEGYTF. The chain joins TRBV10-3 to TRBJ1-2, with TRBD1 as a possible D gene (5 bases). From germline, CDR1 is ENHRY and CDR2 SYGVKD. The V and J ends lost 5 bases and 8 bases respectively, with 15 bases between them. The CDR3 contains 13 residues.

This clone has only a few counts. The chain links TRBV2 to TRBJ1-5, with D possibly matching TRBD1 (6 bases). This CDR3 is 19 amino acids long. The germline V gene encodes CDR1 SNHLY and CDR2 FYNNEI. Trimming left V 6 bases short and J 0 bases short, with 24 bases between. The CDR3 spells CASSSDSPFTQYSNQPQHF. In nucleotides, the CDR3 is TGTGCCAGCAGCTCGGACAGCCCATTTACTCAGTATAGCAATCAGCCCCAGCATTTT.